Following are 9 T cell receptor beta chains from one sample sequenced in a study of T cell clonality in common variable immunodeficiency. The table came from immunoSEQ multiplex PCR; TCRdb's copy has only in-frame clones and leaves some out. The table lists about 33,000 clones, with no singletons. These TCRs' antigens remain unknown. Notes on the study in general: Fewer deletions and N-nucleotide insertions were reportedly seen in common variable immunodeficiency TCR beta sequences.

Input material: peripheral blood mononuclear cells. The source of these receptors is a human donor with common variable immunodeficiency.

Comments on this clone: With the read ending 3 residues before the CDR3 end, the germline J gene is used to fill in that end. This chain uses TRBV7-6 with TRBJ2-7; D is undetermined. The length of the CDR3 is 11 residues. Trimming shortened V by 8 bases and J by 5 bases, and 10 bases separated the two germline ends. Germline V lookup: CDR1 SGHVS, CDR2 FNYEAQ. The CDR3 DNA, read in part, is TGTGCCAGCGGGCCTGGGCACGAG. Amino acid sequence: CASGPGHE. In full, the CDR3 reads CASGPGHEQYF.

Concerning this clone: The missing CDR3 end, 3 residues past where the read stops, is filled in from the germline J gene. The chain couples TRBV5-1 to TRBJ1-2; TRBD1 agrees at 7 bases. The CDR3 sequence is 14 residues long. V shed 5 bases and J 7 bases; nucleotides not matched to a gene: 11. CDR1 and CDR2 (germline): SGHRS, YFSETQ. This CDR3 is CASRREGAQGGYTF. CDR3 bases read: TGCGCCAGCAGACGGGAGGGGGCGCAAGGTGGC.

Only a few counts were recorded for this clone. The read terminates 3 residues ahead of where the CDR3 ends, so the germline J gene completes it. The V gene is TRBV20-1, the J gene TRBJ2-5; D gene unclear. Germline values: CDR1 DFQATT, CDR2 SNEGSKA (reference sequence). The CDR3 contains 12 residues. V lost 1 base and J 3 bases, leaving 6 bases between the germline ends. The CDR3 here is CSARGHEETQYF. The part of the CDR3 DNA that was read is TGCAGTGCTAGAGGGCACGAAGAGACC.

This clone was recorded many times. The sequenced CDR3 bases are TGTGCCTGGAGTTCGGGGTTTACTAGCGGGGTGGAAGAGACC. It encodes CAWSSGFTSGVEET. The whole CDR3 reads CAWSSGFTSGVEETQYF. The chain recombines TRBV30 with TRBJ2-5, with TRBD2 matching 10 bases. The read ends 3 residues early relative to the CDR3; the germline J gene fills the gap. V gave up 2 bases and J gave up 3 bases; unmatched junction bases: 12. The CDR3 is 17 amino acids. Germline V lookup: CDR1 GTSNPN, CDR2 SVGIG (reference sequence).

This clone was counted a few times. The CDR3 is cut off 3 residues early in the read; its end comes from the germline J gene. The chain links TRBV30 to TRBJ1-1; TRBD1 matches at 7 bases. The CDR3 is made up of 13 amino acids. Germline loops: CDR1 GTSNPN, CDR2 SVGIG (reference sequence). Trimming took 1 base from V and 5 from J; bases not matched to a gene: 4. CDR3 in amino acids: CAWSATGETEAFF. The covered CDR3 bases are TGTGCCTGGAGTGCCACAGGGGAAACTGAA. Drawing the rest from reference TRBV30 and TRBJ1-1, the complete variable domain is SQTIHQWPATLVQPVGSPLSLECTVEGTSNPNLYWYRQAAGRGLQLLFYSVGIGQISSEVPQNLSASRPQDRQFILSSKKLLLSDSGFYLCAWSATGETEAFFGQGTRLTVV.

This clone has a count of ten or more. The DNA read from the CDR3 is TGCGCCAGCAGCATTTCGACAGGGCCCGCAACTAATGAAAAA. Encoded protein: CASSISTGPATNEK. The CDR3 in full is CASSISTGPATNEKLFF. The chain links TRBV5-1 to TRBJ1-4, with 7 bases aligning to TRBD1. Read data end 3 residues before the CDR3 end; the end is taken from the germline J gene. The CDR3 is 17 amino acids. Trimming at V came to 4 bases and at J to 0 bases, leaving 9 bases not matched to a gene. Per the germline V gene, CDR1 is SGHRS and CDR2 is YFSETQ.

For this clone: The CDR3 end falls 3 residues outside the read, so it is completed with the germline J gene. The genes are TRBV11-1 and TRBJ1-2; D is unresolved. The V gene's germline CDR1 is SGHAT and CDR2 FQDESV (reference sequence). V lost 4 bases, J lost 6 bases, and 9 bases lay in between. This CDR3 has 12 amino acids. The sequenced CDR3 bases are TGTGCCAGCAGCTCGACTATTCATGGC. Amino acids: CASSSTIHG. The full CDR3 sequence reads CASSSTIHGYTF.

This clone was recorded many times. The CDR3 loop is CASSRTGPYEQYF. Incomplete CDR3 DNA: TGTGCCAGTAGTAGAACAGGACCCTACGAG. This chain joins TRBV19 and TRBJ2-7; D is possibly TRBD1 (5 bases). The read gets to within 3 residues of the CDR3 end, and the germline J gene fills in the rest. V gave up 4 bases and J gave up 2 bases, with 9 bases separating them. The CDR3 loop spans 13 amino acids. Germline loops: CDR1 LNHDA, CDR2 SQIVND (reference sequence). The full variable domain, rest sourced from reference TRBV19 and TRBJ2-7, is DGGITQSPKYLFRKEGQNVTLSCEQNLNHDAMYWYRQDPGQGLRLIYYSQIVNDFQKGDIAEGYSVSREKKESFPLTVTSAQKNPTAFYLCASSRTGPYEQYFGPGTRLTVT.

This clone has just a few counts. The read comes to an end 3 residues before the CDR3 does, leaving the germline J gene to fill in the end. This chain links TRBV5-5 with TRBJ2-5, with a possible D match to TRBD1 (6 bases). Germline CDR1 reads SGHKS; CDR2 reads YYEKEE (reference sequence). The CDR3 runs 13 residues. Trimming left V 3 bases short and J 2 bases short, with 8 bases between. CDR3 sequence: CASSSDRQETQYF. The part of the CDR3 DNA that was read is TGTGCCAGCAGCTCTGACAGGCAAGAGACC.